The sequence of this T cell receptor beta chain was determined in a study of blood T cell repertoires in COVID-19. Germline V gene sequence: CDR1 LGHDT, CDR2 YNNKEL (reference sequence). The germline V and J ends were trimmed by 0 bases and 10 bases, with 15 bases remaining between them. The CDR3 consists of 14 residues. In terms of age and location, participants ranged from roughly 18 to 90 years and lived in around 22 US areas. This clone was seen just once. Authors' analysis steps: Quantification of nucleated cells was approximated via reference gene primer amplification. The data were produced by immunoSEQ multiplex PCR, yet TCRdb's version contains in-frame clones alone and is incomplete. For V, J and clone size, that table is used; D and trimming come from the DNA. The profile shows 82,000 or so clones, approximately 90% of them singletons.

The source is a woman aged 45-65 years with acute COVID-19. Material: PBMCs or T cells enriched from blood (not recorded which). The V call is TRBV3-1 (or the pseudogene TRBV3-2), the J call TRBJ1-1; no clear D. The CDR3 here is CASSQDAVRIGAFF. The CDR3 DNA sequence: TGTGCCAGCAGCCAAGATGCGGTGAGGATTGGAGCTTTCTTT.